This record looks at one TCR beta chain sequence and its context. Its specificity is not known. The record originates from a study of cytomegalovirus exposure and HLA in healthy donors. Study-wide points: In a later analysis, a missense DCLRE1C variant was linked to TCR beta V- and J-gene trimming.

The CDR3 extends over 18 amino acids. Between the trimmed V and J ends, which lost 0 bases and 3 bases, there was a span of 19 bases. Germline V gene sequence: CDR1 LNHNV, CDR2 YYDKDF (reference sequence). Use of 60 Vbeta and 13 Jbeta primers characterized the PCR. Profiling relied on immunoSEQ multiplex PCR, and the TCRdb table lists in-frame clones only, not all of them. The top ten hold approximately 4% of the sample, which has around 150,000 clones, more than 75% seen once. Material for sequencing was PBMCs. The sequence derives from a young man in good health and CMV-seronegative. The chain combines TRBV15 with TRBJ2-3; D might be TRBD1 (7 bases). In nucleotides, the CDR3 is TGTGCCACCAGCAGAGATCCCGCGGGACAGCCGATAACAGATACGCAGTATTTT. It yields the protein CATSRDPAGQPITDTQYF.